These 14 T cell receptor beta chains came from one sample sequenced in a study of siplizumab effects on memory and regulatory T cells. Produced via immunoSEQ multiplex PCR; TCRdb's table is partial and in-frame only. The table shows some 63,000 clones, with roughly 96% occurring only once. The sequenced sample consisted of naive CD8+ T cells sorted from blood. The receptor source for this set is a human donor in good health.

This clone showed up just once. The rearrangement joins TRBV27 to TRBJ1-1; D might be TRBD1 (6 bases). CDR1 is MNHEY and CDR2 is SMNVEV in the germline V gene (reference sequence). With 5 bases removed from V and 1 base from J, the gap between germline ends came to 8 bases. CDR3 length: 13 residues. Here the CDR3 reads CASSLTGNTEAFF. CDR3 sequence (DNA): TGTGCCAGCAGTCTGACAGGGAACACTGAAGCTTTCTTT.

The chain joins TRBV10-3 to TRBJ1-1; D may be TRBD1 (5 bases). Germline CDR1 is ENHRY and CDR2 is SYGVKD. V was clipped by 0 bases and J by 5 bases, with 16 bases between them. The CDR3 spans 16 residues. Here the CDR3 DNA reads TGTGCCATCAGTGAGTCGTTTTTACAAAAGGGGACTGAAGCTTTCTTT. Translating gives CAISESFLQKGTEAFF.

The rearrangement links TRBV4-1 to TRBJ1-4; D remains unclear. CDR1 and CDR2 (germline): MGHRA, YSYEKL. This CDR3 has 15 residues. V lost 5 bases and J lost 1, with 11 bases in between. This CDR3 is CASSSWTVTNEKLFF. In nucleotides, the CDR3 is TGCGCCAGCAGCTCATGGACGGTAACTAATGAAAAACTGTTTTTT.

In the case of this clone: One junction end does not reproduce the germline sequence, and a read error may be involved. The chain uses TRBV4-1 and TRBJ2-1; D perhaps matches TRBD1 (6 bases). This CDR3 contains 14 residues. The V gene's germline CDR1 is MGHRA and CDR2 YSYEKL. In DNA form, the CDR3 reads TGCGCCAACAGCCTCCGGGAAGGGGGCAATGAGCAGTTCTTC. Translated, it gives CANSLREGGNEQFF.

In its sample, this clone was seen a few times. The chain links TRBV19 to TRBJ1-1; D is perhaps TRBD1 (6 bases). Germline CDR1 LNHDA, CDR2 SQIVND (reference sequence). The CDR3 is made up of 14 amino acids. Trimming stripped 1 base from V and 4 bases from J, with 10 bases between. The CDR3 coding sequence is TGTGCCAGTAGTATAGGATTGGGGGCCACTGAAGCTTTCTTT. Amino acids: CASSIGLGATEAFF. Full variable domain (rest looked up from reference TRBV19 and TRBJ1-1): DGGITQSPKYLFRKEGQNVTLSCEQNLNHDAMYWYRQDPGQGLRLIYYSQIVNDFQKGDIAEGYSVSREKKESFPLTVTSAQKNPTAFYLCASSIGLGATEAFFGQGTRLTVV.

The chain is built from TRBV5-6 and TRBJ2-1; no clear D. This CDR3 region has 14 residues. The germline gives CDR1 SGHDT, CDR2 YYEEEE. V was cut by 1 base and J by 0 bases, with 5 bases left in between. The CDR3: CASSLLSSYNEQFF. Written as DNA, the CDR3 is TGTGCCAGCAGCTTGCTAAGCTCCTACAATGAGCAGTTCTTC.

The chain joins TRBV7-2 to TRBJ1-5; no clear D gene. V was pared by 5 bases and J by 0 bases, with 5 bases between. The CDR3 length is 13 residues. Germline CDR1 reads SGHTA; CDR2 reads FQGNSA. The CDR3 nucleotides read TGTGCCAGCAGCATACTTAGCAATCAGCCCCAGCATTTT. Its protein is CASSILSNQPQHF. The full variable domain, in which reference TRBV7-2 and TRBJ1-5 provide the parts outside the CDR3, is GAGVSQSPSNKVTEKGKDVELRCDPISGHTALYWYRQSLGQGLEFLIYFQGNSAPDKSGLPSDRFSAERTGGSVSTLTIQRTQQEDSAVYLCASSILSNQPQHFGDGTRLSIL.

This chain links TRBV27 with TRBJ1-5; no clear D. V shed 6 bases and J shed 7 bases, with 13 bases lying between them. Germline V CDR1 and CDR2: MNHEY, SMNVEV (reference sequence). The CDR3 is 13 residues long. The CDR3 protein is CASSSLANQPQHF. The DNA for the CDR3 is TGTGCCAGCAGCTCCCTCGCGAACCAGCCCCAGCATTTT.

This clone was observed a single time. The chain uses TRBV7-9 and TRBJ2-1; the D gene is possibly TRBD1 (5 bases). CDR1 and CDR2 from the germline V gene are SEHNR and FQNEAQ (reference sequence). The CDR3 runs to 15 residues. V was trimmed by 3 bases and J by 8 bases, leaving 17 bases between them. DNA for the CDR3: TGTGCCAGCAGCTTCCCCCCGGGCAGGGTGGATGAGCAGTTCTTC. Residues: CASSFPPGRVDEQFF.

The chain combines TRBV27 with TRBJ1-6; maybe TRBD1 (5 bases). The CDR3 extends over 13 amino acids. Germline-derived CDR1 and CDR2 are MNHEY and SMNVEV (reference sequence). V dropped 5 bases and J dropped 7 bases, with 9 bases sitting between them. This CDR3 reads CASSPQGNSPLHF. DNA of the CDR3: TGTGCCAGCAGTCCGCAGGGAAATTCACCCCTCCACTTT.

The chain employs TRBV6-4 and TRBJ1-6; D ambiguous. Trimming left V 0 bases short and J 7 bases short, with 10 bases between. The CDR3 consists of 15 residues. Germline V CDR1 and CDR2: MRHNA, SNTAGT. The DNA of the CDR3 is TGTGCCAGCAGTGACTCGGAGGGCTCAAATTCACCCCTCCACTTT. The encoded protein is CASSDSEGSNSPLHF.

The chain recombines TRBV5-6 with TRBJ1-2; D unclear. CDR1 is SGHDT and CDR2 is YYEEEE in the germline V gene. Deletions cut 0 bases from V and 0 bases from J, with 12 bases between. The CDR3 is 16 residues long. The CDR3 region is CASSLEAEIPNYGYTF. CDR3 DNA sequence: TGTGCCAGCAGCTTGGAGGCAGAGATACCTAACTATGGCTACACCTTC.

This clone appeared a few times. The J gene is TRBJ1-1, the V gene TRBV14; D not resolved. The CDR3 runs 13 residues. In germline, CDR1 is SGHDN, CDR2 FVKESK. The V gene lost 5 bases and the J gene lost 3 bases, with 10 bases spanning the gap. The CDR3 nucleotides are TGTGCCAGCAGCGGACCCAGCGACACTGAAGCTTTCTTT. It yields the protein CASSGPSDTEAFF.

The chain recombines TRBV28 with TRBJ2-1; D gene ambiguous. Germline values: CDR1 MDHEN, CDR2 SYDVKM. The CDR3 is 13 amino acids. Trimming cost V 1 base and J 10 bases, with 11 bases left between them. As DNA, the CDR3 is TGTGCCAGCAGTTTATTAAGCTGGCCCGAGCAGTTCTTC. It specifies CASSLLSWPEQFF.